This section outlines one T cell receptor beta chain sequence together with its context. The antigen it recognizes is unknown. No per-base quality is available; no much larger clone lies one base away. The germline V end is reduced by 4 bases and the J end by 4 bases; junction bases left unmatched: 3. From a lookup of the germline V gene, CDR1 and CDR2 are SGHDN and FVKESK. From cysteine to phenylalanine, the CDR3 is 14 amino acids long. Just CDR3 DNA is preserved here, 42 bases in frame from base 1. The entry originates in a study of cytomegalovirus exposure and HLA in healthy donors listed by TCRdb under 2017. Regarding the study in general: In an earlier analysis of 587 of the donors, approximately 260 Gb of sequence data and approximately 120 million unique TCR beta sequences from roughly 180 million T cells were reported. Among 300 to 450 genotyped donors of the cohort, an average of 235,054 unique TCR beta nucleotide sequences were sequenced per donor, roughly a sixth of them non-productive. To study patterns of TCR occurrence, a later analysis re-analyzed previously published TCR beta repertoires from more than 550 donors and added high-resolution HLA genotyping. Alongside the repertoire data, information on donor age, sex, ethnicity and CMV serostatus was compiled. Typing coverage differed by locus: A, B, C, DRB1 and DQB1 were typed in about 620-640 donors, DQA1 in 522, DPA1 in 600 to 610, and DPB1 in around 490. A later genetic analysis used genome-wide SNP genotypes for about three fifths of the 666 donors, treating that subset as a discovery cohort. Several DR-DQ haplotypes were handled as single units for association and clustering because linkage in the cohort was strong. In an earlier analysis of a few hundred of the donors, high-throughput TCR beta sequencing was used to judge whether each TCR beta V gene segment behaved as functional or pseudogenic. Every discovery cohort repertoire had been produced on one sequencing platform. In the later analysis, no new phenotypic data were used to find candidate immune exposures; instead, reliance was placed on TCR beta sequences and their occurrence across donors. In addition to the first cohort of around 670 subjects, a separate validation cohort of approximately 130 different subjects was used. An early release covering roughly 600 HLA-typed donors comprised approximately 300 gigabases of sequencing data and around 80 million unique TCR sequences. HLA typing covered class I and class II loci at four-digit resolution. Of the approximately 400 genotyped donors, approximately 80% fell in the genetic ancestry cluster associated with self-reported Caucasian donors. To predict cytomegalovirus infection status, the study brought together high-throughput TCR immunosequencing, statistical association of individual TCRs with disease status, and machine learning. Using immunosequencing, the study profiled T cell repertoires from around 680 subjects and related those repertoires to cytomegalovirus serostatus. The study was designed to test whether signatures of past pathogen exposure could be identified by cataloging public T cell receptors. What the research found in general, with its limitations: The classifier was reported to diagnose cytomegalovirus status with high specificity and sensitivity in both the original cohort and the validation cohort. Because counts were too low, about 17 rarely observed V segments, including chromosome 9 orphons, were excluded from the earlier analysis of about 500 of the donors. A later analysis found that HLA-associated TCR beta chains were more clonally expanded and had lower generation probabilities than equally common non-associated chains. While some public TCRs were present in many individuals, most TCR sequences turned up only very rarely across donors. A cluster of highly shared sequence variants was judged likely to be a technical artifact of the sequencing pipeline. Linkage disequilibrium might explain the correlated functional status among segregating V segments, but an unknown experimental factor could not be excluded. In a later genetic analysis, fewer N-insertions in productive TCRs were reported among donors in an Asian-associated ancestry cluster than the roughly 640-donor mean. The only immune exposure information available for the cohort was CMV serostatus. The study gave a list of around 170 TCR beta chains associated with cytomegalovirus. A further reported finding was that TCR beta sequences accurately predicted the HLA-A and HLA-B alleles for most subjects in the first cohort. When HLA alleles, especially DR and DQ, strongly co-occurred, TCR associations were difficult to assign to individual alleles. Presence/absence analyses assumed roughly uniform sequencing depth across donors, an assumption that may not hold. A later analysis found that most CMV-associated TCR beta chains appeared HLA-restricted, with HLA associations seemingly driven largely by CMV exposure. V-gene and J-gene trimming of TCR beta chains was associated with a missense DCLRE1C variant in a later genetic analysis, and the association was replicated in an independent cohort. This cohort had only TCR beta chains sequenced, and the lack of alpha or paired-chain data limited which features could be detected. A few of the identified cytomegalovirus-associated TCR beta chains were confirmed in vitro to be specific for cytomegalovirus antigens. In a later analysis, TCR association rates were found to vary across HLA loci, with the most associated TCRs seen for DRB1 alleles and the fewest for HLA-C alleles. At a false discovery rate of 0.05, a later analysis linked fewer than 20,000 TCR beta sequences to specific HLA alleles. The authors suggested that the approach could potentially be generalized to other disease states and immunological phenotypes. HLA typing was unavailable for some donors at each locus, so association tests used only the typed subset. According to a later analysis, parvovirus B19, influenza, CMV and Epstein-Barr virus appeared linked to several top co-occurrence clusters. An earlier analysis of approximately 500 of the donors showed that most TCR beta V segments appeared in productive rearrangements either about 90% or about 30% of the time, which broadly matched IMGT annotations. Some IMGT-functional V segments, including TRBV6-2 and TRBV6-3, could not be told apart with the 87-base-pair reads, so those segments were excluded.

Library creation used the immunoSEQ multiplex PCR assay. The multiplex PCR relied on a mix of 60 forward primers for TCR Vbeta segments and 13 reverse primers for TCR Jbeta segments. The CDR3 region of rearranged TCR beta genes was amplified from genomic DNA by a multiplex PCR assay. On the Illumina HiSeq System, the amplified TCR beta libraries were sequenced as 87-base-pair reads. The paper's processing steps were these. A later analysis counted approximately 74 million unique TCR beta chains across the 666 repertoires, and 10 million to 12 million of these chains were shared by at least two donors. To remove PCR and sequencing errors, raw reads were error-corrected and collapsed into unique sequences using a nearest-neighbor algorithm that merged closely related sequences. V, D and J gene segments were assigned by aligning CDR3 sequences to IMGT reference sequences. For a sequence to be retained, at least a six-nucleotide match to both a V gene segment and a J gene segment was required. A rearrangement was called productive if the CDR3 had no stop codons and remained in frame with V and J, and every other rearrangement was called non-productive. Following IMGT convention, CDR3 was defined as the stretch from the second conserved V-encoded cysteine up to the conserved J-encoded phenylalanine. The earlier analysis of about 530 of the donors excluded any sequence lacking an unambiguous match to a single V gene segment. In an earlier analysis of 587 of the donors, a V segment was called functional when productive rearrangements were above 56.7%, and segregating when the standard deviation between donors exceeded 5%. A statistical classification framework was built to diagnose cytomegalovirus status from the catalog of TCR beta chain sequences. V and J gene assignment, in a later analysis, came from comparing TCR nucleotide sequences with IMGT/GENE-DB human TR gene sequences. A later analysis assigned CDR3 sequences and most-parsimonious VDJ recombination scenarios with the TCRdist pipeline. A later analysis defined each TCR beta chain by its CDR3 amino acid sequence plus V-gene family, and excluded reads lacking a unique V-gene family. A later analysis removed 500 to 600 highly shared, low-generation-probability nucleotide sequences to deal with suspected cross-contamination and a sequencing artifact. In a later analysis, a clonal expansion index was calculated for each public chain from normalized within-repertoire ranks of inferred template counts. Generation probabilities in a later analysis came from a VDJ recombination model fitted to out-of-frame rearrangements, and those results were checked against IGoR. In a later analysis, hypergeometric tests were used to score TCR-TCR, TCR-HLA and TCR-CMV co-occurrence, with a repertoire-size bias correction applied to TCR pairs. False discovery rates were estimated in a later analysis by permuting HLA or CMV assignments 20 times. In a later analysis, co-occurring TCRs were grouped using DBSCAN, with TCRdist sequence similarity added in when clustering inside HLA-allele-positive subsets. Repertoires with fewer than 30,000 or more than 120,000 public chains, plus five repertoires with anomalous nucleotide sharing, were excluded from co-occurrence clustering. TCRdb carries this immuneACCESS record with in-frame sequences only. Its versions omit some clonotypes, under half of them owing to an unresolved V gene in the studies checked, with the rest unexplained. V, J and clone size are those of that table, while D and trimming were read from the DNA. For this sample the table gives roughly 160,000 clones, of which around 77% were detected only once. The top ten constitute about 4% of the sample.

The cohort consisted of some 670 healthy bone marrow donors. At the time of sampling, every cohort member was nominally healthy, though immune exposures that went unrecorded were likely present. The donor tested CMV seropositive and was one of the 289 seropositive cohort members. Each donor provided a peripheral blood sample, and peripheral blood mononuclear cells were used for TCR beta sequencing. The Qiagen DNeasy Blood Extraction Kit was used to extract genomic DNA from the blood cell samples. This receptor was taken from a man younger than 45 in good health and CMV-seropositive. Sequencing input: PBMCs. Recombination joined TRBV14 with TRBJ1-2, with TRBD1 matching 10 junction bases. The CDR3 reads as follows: CASSRQGAGYGYTF. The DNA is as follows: TGTGCCAGCAGCCGACAGGGGGCCGGCTATGGCTACACCTTC.